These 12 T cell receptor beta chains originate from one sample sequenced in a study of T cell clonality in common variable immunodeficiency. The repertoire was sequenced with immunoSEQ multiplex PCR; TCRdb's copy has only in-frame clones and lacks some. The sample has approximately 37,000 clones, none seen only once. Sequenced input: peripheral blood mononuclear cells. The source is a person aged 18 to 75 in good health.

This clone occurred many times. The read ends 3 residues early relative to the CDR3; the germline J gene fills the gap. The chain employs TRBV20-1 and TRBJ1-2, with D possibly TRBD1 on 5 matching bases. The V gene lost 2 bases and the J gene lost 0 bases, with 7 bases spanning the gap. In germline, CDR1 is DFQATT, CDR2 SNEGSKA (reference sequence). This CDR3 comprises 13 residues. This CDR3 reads CSARQGANYGYTF. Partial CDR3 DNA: TGCAGTGCTAGACAGGGAGCTAACTATGGC.

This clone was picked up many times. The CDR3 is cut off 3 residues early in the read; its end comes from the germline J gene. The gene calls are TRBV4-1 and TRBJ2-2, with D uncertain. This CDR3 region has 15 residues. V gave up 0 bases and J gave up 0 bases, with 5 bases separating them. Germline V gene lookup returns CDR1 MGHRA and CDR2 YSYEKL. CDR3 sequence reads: CASSQDAANTGELFF. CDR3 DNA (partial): TGCGCCAGCAGCCAAGATGCAGCGAACACCGGGGAG.

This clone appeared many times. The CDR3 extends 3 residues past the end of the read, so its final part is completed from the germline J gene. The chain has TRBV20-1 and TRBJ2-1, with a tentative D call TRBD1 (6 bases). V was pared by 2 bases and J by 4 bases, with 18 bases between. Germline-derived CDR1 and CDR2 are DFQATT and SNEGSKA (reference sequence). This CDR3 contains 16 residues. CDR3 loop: CSARSLPGHKYNEQFF. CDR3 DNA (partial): TGCAGTGCTAGAAGCTTGCCGGGACACAAGTACAATGAG.

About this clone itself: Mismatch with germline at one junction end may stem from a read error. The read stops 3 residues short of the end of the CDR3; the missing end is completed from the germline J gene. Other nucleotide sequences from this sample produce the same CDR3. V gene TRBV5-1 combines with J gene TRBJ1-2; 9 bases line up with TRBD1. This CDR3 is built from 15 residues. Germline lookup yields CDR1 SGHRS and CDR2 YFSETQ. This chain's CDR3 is CASSRGGTGNYGYTF. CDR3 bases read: TGCGCCAGCAGCAGGGGGGGGACAGGGAACTATGGT.

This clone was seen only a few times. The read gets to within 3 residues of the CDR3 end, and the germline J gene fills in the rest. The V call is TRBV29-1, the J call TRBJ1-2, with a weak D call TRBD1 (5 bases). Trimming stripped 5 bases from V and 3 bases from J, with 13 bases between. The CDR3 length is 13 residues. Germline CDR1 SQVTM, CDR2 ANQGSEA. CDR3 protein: CSVRAGSDYGYTF. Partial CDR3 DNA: TGCAGCGTTCGCGCAGGGTCCGACTATGGC.

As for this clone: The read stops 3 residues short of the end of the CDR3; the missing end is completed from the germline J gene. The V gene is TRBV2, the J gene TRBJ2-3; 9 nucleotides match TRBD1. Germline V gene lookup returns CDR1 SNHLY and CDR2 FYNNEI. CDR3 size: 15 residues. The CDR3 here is CASSFPGTGYETQYF. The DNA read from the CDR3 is TGTGCCAGCAGTTTTCCCGGGACAGGGTACGAGACG.

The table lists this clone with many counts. The CDR3 spells CSARDPVAGGYNEQFF. CDR3 DNA (partial): TGCAGTGCTAGAGATCCAGTAGCGGGAGGCTACAATGAG. The chain recombines TRBV20-1 with TRBJ2-1; 10 bases line up with TRBD2. Read coverage stops 3 residues before the CDR3 terminus; the germline J gene supplies the remainder. After removal of 0 bases from V and 3 bases from J, the junction contained 5 bases not matched to a gene. Germline V lookup: CDR1 DFQATT, CDR2 SNEGSKA (reference sequence). This CDR3 region has 16 residues.

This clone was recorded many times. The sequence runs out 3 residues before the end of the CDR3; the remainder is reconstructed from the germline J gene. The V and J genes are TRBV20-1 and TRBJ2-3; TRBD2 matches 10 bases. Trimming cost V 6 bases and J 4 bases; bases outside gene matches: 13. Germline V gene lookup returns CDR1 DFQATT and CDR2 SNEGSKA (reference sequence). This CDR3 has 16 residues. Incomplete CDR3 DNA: TGCAGTGCCAGAACCCCCAGCGGGAGGGCCCCAGATACG. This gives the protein CSARTPSGRAPDT. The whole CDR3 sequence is CSARTPSGRAPDTQYF.

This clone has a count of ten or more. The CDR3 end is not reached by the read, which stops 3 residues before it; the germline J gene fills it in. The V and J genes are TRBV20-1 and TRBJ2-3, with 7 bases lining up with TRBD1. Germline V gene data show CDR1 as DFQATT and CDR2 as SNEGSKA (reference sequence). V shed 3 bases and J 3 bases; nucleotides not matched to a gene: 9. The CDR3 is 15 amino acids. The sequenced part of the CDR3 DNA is TGCAGTGCTAGCCTAGACAGGGCCCTTACAGATACG. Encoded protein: CSASLDRALTDT. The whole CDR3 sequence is CSASLDRALTDTQYF.

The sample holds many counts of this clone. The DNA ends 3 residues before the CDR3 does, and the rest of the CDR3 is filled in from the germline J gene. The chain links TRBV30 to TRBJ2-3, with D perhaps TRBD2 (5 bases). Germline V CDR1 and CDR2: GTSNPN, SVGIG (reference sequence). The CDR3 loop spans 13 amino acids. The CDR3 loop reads CAWSVGSEETQYF. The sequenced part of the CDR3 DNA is TGTGCCTGGAGTGTAGGTAGCGAAGAGACG.

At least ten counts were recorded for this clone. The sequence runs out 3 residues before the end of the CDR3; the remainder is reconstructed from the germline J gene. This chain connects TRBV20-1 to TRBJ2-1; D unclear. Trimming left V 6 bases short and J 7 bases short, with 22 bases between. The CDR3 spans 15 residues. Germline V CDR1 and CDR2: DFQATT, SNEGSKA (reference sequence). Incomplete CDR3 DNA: TGCAGTGCACCACAGCCAGCCTCAAAGTTTAATGAG. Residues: CSAPQPASKFNE. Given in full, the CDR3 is CSAPQPASKFNEQFF.

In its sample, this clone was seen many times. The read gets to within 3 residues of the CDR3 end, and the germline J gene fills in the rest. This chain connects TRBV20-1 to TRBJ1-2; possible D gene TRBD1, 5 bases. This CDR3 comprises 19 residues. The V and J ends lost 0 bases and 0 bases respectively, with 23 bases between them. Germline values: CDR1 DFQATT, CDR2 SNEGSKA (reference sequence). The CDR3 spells CSARDFPPTQGRANYGYTF. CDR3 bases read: TGCAGTGCTAGAGATTTTCCCCCAACCCAGGGAAGGGCTAACTATGGC.